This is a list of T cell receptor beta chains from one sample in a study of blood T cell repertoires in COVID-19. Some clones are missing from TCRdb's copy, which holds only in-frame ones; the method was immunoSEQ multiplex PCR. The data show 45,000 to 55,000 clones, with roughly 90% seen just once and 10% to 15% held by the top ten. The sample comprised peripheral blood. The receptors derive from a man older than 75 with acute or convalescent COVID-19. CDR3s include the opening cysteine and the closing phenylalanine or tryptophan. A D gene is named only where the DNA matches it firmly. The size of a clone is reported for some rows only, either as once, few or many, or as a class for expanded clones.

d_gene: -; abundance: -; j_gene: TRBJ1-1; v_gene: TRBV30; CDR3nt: TGTGCCTGGAGTGTAGAACCCAGAATGAACACTGAAGCTTTCTTT; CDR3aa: CAWSVEPRMNTEAFF
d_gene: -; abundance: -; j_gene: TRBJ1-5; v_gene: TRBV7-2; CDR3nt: TGTGCCAGCAGCTTAGGGAAGGGGGTGAGGCCTCAGCCCCAGCATTTT; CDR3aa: CASSLGKGVRPQPQHF
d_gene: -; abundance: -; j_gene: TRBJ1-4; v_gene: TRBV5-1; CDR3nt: TGCGCCAGCAGACCCTCAGGGGCGGGAGGCGAAAAACTGTTTTTT; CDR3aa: CASRPSGAGGEKLFF
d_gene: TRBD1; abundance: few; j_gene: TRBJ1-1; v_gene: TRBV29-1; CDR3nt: TGCAGCGTTGACGACAGGGTTACTGAAGCTTTCTTT; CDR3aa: CSVDDRVTEAFF
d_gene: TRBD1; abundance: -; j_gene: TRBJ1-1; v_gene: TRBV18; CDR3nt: TGTGCCAGCTCACCCTCGACAGGGTCCGACACTGAAGCTTTCTTT; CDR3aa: CASSPSTGSDTEAFF
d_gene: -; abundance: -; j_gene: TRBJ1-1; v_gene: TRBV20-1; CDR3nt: TGCAGTGCTAGTCAGGGGACTGAAGCTTTCTTT; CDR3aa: CSASQGTEAFF
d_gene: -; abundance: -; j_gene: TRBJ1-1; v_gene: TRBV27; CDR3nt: TGTGCCAGCAGTTTTAGAGGCGGGAACACTGAAGCTTTCTTT; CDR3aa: CASSFRGGNTEAFF
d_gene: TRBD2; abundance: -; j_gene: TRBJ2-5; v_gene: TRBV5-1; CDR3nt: TGCGCCAGCAGCTTAATGGTAGCGGGGGGCCAAGAGACCCAGTACTTC; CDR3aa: CASSLMVAGGQETQYF
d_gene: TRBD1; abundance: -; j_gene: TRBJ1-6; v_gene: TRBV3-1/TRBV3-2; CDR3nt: TGTGCCAGCAGCCAAGATTACGGGACAGTCTATAATTCACCCCTCCACTTT; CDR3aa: CASSQDYGTVYNSPLHF
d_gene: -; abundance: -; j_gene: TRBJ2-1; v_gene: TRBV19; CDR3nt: TGTGCCAGTAGATCCCTGGAGCGGCTCTCCTACAATGAGCAGTTCTTC; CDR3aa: CASRSLERLSYNEQFF
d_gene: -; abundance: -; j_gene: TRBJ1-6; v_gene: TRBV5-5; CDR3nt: TGTGCCAGCAGCTCCTGGACACCACGGTCCCCCCTCCACTTT; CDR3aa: CASSSWTPRSPLHF
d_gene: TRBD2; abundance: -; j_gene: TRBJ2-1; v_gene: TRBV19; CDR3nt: TGTGCCAGTAGTACGAGCGGGGGTGGGAATGAGCAGTTCTTC; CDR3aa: CASSTSGGGNEQFF
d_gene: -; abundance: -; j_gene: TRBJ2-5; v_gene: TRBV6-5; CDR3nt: TGTGCCAGCAGTTACTCGAATCGGGGCCAAGAGACCCAGTACTTC; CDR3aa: CASSYSNRGQETQYF
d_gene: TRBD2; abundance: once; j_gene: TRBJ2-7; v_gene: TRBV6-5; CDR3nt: TGTGCCAGCAGTTACTCGGGAGGGTCCTACGAGCAGTACTTC; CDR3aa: CASSYSGGSYEQYF
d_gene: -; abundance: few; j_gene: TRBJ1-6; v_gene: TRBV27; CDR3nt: TGTGCCAGCAGTTCCAGGGGATTAATATCACCCCTCCACTTT; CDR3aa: CASSSRGLISPLHF
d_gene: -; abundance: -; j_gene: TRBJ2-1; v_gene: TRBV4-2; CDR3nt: TGTGCCAGCAGCCATACCTTGGGGAGCTCCTACAATGAGCAGTTCTTC; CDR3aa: CASSHTLGSSYNEQFF